This TCR beta chain was sequenced for a study of T cells after yellow fever vaccination. General study points: Contamination of FACS-sorted repertoires by abundant clonotypes from the bulk population could occur. Detected again after the booster were most primary-vaccination clones, at approximately 96% CD4 and 70% to 90% CD8. A weaker secondary response peaked on day 5, the primary on day 15.

Germline lookup yields CDR1 MNHNS and CDR2 SASEGT. V lost 7 bases and J lost 1, with 11 bases in between. The CDR3 runs 14 residues. TCRdb redid the calling of the 5' RACE reads with MiXCR, one entry per CDR3 protein. This sample carries around 590,000 distinct CDR3 sequences, approximately 13% of them seen once, and the ten largest clones take more than 12%. Notes on this clonotype: Its antigen is undetermined.

This sample comprised PBMCs, obtained on the day of the yellow fever booster vaccination. This sequence originates from a man younger than 45 who received the YFV17D yellow fever vaccine. This chain links TRBV6-1 with TRBJ1-5; a possible D gene is TRBD1 (6 bases). The CDR3 DNA sequence: TGTGCCAGCAATACAGGGTGGAGCAATCAGCCCCAGCATTTT. Protein product: CASNTGWSNQPQHF.